One sample yielded the 30 T cell receptor beta chains listed below, sequenced in a study of response to subunit inactivated influenza vaccine. TCRdb reprocessed the RT-PCR reads via MiXCR and lists one record per CDR3 protein. The sample contains around 570,000 distinct CDR3 sequences, about 11% of which appear only once. These data are also associated with another study on T cells expressing NK-cell markers. Turning to that study: UMI-tagged 5'RACE template switching yielded the TCR beta cDNA.

The sample in question was PBMCs from blood, obtained on the day of vaccination. The receptors were gathered from a man aged 45-65 years who received an inactivated influenza vaccine.

This clonotype turned up a few times. J is TRBJ2-5 and V is TRBV3-1, with TRBD2 identical over 8 bases. The CDR3 has 14 amino acids. Germline CDR1 reads LGHDT; CDR2 reads YNNKEL (reference sequence). V lost 1 base, J lost 8 bases, and 6 bases stayed unmatched. The CDR3 DNA sequence: TGTGCCAGCAGCCAAGGGGTAGCGGGGACAACCCAGTACTTC. Protein product: CASSQGVAGTTQYF.

The chain combines TRBV12-3 or TRBV12-4 with TRBJ2-3, with D hard to call. V was trimmed by 3 bases and J by 4 bases, leaving 8 bases between them. The length of the CDR3 is 13 residues. For the CDR3, the DNA is TGTGCCAGCAGTTTTGCATCTTCAGATACGCAGTATTTT. It yields the protein CASSFASSDTQYF.

The chain is built from TRBV4-3 and TRBJ2-6; D gene uncertain. The CDR3 is 16 residues long. The germline V gene encodes CDR1 LGHNA and CDR2 YSLEER. Deletions cut 3 bases from V and 0 bases from J, with 9 bases between. The CDR3 is CASSQIFNSGANVLTF. CDR3 in DNA: TGCGCCAGCAGCCAGATTTTTAACTCTGGGGCCAACGTCCTGACTTTC.

This chain's CDR3 is CSVGKLAEPYEQYF. The CDR3 region has the DNA TGCAGCGTTGGTAAATTAGCGGAGCCCTACGAGCAGTACTTC. This sequence joins TRBV29-1 and TRBJ2-7, with D tentatively TRBD2 (6 bases). V gave up 4 bases and J gave up 2 bases, with 15 bases separating them. The CDR3 sequence is 14 residues long. Germline V gene data show CDR1 as SQVTM and CDR2 as ANQGSEA.

The chain links TRBV6-2 or TRBV6-3 to TRBJ2-3; 7 nucleotides line up with TRBD1. The J call may be faulty, since TRBJ1-5 better matches the DNA end. There are 15 residues in the CDR3. Germline CDR1 and CDR2: MNHEY and SVGEGT. The CDR3 here is CASMNRGMLRNTQHF. In DNA form, the CDR3 reads TGTGCCAGCATGAACAGGGGAATGCTTAGGAATACGCAGCATTTT.

V gene TRBV13 combines with J gene TRBJ1-2; 10 bases match TRBD1. CDR3 size: 16 residues. The J segment lost 4 bases and the V segment lost 4 bases, leaving 9 bases of the junction unmatched. CDR1 and CDR2 from the germline V gene are PRHDT and FYEKMQ (reference sequence). The CDR3 loop is CASSSLDRGLAYGYTF. The CDR3 DNA sequence: TGTGCCAGCAGCTCCCTTGACAGGGGGCTAGCCTATGGCTACACCTTC.

The V call is TRBV5-1, the J call TRBJ2-4, with D possibly TRBD2 on 7 matching bases. This CDR3 has 15 amino acids. Germline values: CDR1 SGHRS, CDR2 YFSETQ. Trimming pared 3 bases from V and 13 bases from J, leaving 23 bases between. This CDR3 is CASSSTGRGRDPQYF. CDR3 sequence (DNA): TGCGCCAGCAGCTCAACTGGGCGGGGGCGCGACCCACAGTACTTC.

This clonotype was picked up many times. DNA of the CDR3: TGCAGTGCCCTTGGGGGTTCCTTGGGGTCCGAGCAGTACTTC. The encoded protein is CSALGGSLGSEQYF. The chain has TRBV20-1 and TRBJ2-7; D may match TRBD1 or TRBD2 (5 bases each). Germline loops: CDR1 DFQATT, CDR2 SNEGSKA (reference sequence). CDR3 size: 14 residues. Deletions cut 6 bases from V and 6 bases from J, with 21 bases between.

This clonotype was found many times. The chain combines TRBV10-3 with TRBJ2-3; 8 nucleotides align to TRBD1. The CDR3 spans 18 residues. J was trimmed by 3 bases and V by 0 bases; bases with no gene match: 11. Germline loops: CDR1 ENHRY, CDR2 SYGVKD. The CDR3 region has the DNA TGTGCCATCAGTGAGTCTTGGACAGGGAAAGTAGGGACAGATACGCAGTATTTT. Amino acids: CAISESWTGKVGTDTQYF.

This clonotype was seen only a few times. The V gene is TRBV10-2, the J gene TRBJ2-5; TRBD2 agrees at 8 bases. CDR3 length: 15 residues. Unmatched junction bases numbered 8, after V lost 7 bases and J lost 1 base. Germline V gene lookup returns CDR1 WSHSY and CDR2 SAAADI. The CDR3, as DNA: TGCGCCAGCATGAGACGGGGGGGGATCCAAGAGACCCAGTACTTC. Its translation: CASMRRGGIQETQYF.

The gene calls are TRBV4-3 and TRBJ1-2, with D maybe TRBD1 (5 bases). V was trimmed by 0 bases and J by 8 bases, leaving 10 bases between them. Germline CDR1 LGHNA, CDR2 YSLEER. This CDR3 has 13 residues. CDR3 bases: TGCGCCAGCAGCCAAGATAAGGACAAGGGCTACACCTTC. Encoded protein: CASSQDKDKGYTF.

This sequence joins TRBV10-3 and TRBJ1-3; D might be TRBD1 (6 bases). The CDR3 contains 14 residues. From germline, CDR1 is ENHRY and CDR2 SYGVKD. V gave up 0 bases and J gave up 5 bases, with 8 bases separating them. CDR3 loop: CAISESQGRNTIYF. The CDR3, as DNA: TGTGCCATCAGTGAGTCACAGGGAAGAAACACCATATATTTT.

This sequence joins TRBV5-6 and TRBJ2-5, with 10 bases lining up with TRBD1. The V gene's germline CDR1 is SGHDT and CDR2 YYEEEE. V trimming: 0 bases; J trimming: 4 bases; junction bases outside the gene matches: 9. The CDR3 has 17 amino acids. CDR3 in amino acids: CASSLGQGALRRETQYF. CDR3 DNA sequence: TGTGCCAGCAGCTTGGGACAGGGGGCCTTGAGGAGAGAGACCCAGTACTTC.

This clonotype came up a few times. The J gene is TRBJ2-1, the V gene TRBV6-2 or TRBV6-3; TRBD1 is a possible D gene (6 bases). The V end lost 3 bases, the J end lost 2 bases, and 20 bases lay between the germline ends. Germline loops: CDR1 MNHEY, CDR2 SVGEGT. The CDR3 runs to 18 residues. This CDR3 is CASSYTLSRDKAYNEQFF. CDR3 nucleotides: TGTGCCAGCAGTTATACCCTCAGTCGGGACAAGGCCTACAATGAGCAGTTCTTC.

This clonotype was observed a few times. The CDR3 region has the DNA TGCAGTGCTAGGGAAGCGGGCAGGGGGTCAGAGACCCAGTACTTC. Translating gives CSAREAGRGSETQYF. The chain couples TRBV20-1 to TRBJ2-5, with D perhaps matching TRBD1 (7 bases). The CDR3 consists of 15 residues. Per germline, CDR1 DFQATT and CDR2 SNEGSKA (reference sequence). V lost 3 bases and J 4 bases, leaving 18 bases between the germline ends.

The CDR3 spells CASNNLGPLNTGELFF. The CDR3 bases are TGTGCCAGCAACAACCTGGGGCCCTTGAATACCGGGGAGCTGTTTTTT. The V call is TRBV2, the J call TRBJ2-2; D is perhaps TRBD1 (5 bases). V was pared by 7 bases and J by 5 bases, with 20 bases between. The germline V gene has CDR1 SNHLY and CDR2 FYNNEI. The CDR3 covers 16 residues.

This clonotype showed up many times. This rearrangement joins TRBV7-2 to TRBJ1-6, with D perhaps matching TRBD1 (6 bases). Trimming pared 5 bases from V and 6 bases from J, leaving 17 bases between. CDR1 is SGHTA, CDR2 FQGNSA, per germline. The CDR3 has 16 amino acids. CDR3 in amino acids: CASSPGQRLLNSPLHF. CDR3 bases: TGTGCCAGCAGCCCCGGACAGCGCCTTCTTAATTCACCCCTCCACTTT.

The table lists this clonotype with a few counts. The genes are TRBV20-1 and TRBJ2-3; maybe TRBD2 (6 bases). Germline values: CDR1 DFQATT, CDR2 SNEGSKA (reference sequence). The CDR3 runs 13 residues. The V and J ends lost 2 bases and 4 bases respectively, with 10 bases between them. CDR3 DNA: TGCAGTGCTAGAAATCCGGGGGCAGATACGCAGTATTTT. It specifies CSARNPGADTQYF.

The chain has TRBV28 and TRBJ2-1; possibly TRBD1 for D (6 bases). V was shortened by 2 bases and J by 4 bases, with 12 bases between the two germline ends. Per the germline V gene, CDR1 is MDHEN and CDR2 is SYDVKM. The CDR3 runs 15 residues. CDR3 nucleotide sequence: TGTGCCAGCAGTTTAACACAGGGTGTATACAATGAGCAGTTCTTC. This sequence encodes CASSLTQGVYNEQFF.

The V gene is TRBV20-1, the J gene TRBJ2-1, with TRBD2 matching over 7 bases. The CDR3 has 13 residues. Germline lookup yields CDR1 DFQATT and CDR2 SNEGSKA (reference sequence). This chain's CDR3 is CSPFRGDLGEQFF. Here the CDR3 DNA reads TGCAGCCCCTTTCGGGGGGACTTGGGAGAGCAGTTCTTC.

Points on this clonotype: A much larger clone lies a single base off, so this may be a read error. CDR3 in DNA: TGTGCCAGCAGCGTAAGGGTTTCCGGGGTGCTGTTTTTT. Translated: CASSVRVSGVLFF. J is TRBJ2-2 and V is TRBV9, with a tentative D call TRBD2 (5 bases). Germline values: CDR1 SGDLS, CDR2 YYNGEE. CDR3 length: 13 residues.

This clonotype showed up just a few times. This chain connects TRBV10-3 to TRBJ2-1, with D possibly being TRBD1 or TRBD2 (5 bases each). From germline, CDR1 is ENHRY and CDR2 SYGVKD. The V gene lost 3 bases and the J gene lost 15 bases, with 15 bases spanning the gap. The CDR3 extends over 12 amino acids. The CDR3: CAISEGESSPFF. CDR3 nucleotides: TGTGCCATCAGTGAAGGGGAGTCTTCCCCGTTCTTC.

This clonotype was counted a few times. A read error may produce the germline difference seen at one junction end. V is TRBV2 and J is TRBJ2-4; D is possibly TRBD2 (5 bases). CDR3 size: 18 residues. Germline V gene sequence: CDR1 SNHLY, CDR2 FYNNEI. In DNA, the CDR3 is TGTGCCAGCAGTGAATCCGCGCCGAGGGTGCTGGGGTCAAACAGTCAGTACTTC. The encoded protein is CASSESAPRVLGSNSQYF.

The V and J genes are TRBV27 and TRBJ2-7, with TRBD2 matching 7 bases. The V and J ends lost 3 bases and 5 bases, in that order; junction bases with no gene match: 10. The CDR3 totals 15 residues. Germline V gene sequence: CDR1 MNHEY, CDR2 SMNVEV (reference sequence). The DNA for the CDR3 is TGTGCCAGCAGTTTCGTTGCGGGAGCGGTCCACGAGCAGTACTTC. This codes for CASSFVAGAVHEQYF.

This clonotype came up many times. The chain carries TRBV9 and TRBJ2-3; no clear D gene. Deletions cut 3 bases from V and 4 bases from J, with 9 bases between. Germline values: CDR1 SGDLS, CDR2 YYNGEE. The CDR3 is made up of 13 amino acids. CDR3 sequence: CASSGFRSDTQYF. CDR3 nucleotide sequence: TGTGCCAGCAGCGGGTTTAGGTCAGATACGCAGTATTTT.

This clonotype has a handful of counts. The genes are TRBV5-6 and TRBJ2-7; the match to TRBD1 covers 7 bases. This CDR3 has 14 residues. With 5 bases clipped from V and 4 bases from J, the junction kept 9 bases outside the gene matches. CDR1 and CDR2 from the germline V gene are SGHDT and YYEEEE. CDR3 coding DNA: TGTGCCAGCAGTCACGGACAGGCTTCTTACGAGCAGTACTTC. Amino acids: CASSHGQASYEQYF.

This clonotype occurred a few times. The rearrangement joins TRBV20-1 to TRBJ1-4; a weak D match, TRBD1 (5 bases). CDR3 length equals 14 residues. CDR1 is DFQATT, CDR2 SNEGSKA, per germline (reference sequence). The CDR3 loop reads CSFGTEGFNEKLFF. CDR3 sequence (DNA): TGCAGCTTCGGGACGGAAGGATTTAATGAAAAACTGTTTTTT.

The genes are TRBV15 and TRBJ2-5; D gene ambiguous. The V end was cut by 0 bases, the J end by 5 bases, with 7 bases between. CDR3 size: 13 residues. The germline V gene has CDR1 LNHNV and CDR2 YYDKDF (reference sequence). The CDR3 loop reads CATSRDPRETQYF. The CDR3 DNA sequence: TGTGCCACCAGCAGAGATCCGAGGGAGACCCAGTACTTC.

Many counts were recorded for this clonotype. The chain combines TRBV27 with TRBJ2-7; maybe TRBD1 (6 bases). With 5 bases removed from V and 7 bases from J, the gap between germline ends came to 21 bases. The CDR3 sequence is 15 residues long. Germline V gene sequence: CDR1 MNHEY, CDR2 SMNVEV (reference sequence). In DNA, the CDR3 is TGTGCCAGCAGTCCAACTACGACAGGAATTGGAGAGCAGTACTTC. Encoded protein: CASSPTTTGIGEQYF.

This clonotype was found many times. V gene TRBV7-2 combines with J gene TRBJ2-7, with D possibly TRBD2 on 5 matching bases. V was shortened by 1 base and J by 6 bases, with 10 bases between the two germline ends. The CDR3 is 13 amino acids. In germline, CDR1 is SGHTA, CDR2 FQGNSA. The DNA of the CDR3 is TGTGCCAGCAGCTTAGTACTAGTCTCCGAGCAGTACTTC. This translates into CASSLVLVSEQYF.